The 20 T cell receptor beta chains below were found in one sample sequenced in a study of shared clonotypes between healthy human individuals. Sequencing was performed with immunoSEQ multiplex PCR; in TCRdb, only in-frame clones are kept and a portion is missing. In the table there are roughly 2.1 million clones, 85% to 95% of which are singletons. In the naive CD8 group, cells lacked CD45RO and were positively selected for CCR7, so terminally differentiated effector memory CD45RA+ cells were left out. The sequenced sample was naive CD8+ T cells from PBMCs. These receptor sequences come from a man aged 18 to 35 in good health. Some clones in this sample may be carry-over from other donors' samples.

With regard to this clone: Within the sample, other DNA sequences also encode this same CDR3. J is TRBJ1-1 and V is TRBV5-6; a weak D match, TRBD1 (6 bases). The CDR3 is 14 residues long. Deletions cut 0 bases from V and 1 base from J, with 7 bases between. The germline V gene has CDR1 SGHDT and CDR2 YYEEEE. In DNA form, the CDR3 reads TGTGCCAGCAGCTTGGGGGGGCGGAACACTGAAGCTTTCTTT. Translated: CASSLGGRNTEAFF.

The CDR3 reads CASSLVPGSGEQYF. Here the CDR3 DNA reads TGTGCCAGCAGCTTGGTTCCAGGGTCGGGCGAGCAGTACTTC. The chain carries TRBV5-6 and TRBJ2-7, with D perhaps matching TRBD1 (5 bases). This CDR3 is 14 amino acids long. CDR1 and CDR2 (germline): SGHDT, YYEEEE. With 0 bases removed from V and 6 bases from J, the gap between germline ends came to 13 bases.

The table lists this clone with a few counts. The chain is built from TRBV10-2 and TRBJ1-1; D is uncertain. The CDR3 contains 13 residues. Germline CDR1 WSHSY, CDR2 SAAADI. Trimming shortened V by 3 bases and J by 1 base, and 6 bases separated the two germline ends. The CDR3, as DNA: TGCGCCAGCAGTGAATATCGGAACACTGAAGCTTTCTTT. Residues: CASSEYRNTEAFF.

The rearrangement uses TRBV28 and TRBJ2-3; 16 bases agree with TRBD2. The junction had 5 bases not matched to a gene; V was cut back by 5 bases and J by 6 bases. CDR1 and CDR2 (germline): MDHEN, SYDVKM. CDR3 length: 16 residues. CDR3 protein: CASSKLGLAGGDTQYF. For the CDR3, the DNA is TGTGCCAGCAGTAAACTGGGACTAGCGGGAGGGGATACGCAGTATTTT.

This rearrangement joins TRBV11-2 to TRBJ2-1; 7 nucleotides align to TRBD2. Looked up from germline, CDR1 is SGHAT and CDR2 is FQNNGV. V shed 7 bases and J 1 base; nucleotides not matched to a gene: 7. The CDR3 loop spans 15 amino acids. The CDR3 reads CASTFSGGSYNEQFF. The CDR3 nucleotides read TGTGCCAGCACCTTTTCCGGGGGGTCCTACAATGAGCAGTTCTTC.

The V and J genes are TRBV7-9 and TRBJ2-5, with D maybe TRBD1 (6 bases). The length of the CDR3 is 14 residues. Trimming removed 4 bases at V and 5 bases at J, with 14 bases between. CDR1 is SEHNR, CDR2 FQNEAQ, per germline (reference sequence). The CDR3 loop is CASSWGTWGETQYF. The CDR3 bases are TGTGCCAGCAGCTGGGGGACATGGGGGGAGACCCAGTACTTC.

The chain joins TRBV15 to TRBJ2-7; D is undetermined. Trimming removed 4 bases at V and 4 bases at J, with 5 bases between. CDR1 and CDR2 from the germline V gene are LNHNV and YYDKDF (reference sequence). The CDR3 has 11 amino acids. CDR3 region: CATSISYEQYF. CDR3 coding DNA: TGTGCCACCAGCATATCTTACGAGCAGTACTTC. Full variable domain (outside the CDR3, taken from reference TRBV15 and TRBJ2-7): DAMVIQNPRYQVTQFGKPVTLSCSQTLNHNVMYWYQQKSSQAPKLLFHYYDKDFNNEADTPDNFQSRRPNTSFCFLDIRSPGLGDTAMYLCATSISYEQYFGPGTRLTVT.

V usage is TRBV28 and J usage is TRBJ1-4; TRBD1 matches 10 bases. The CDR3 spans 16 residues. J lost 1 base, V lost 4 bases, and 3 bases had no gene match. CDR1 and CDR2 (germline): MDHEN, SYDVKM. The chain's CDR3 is CASSSRTGGTNEKLFF. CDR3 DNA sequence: TGTGCCAGCAGTTCCCGGACAGGGGGAACTAATGAAAAACTGTTTTTT. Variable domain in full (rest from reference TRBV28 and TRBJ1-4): DVKVTQSSRYLVKRTGEKVFLECVQDMDHENMFWYRQDPGLGLRLIYFSYDVKMKEKGDIPEGYSVSREKKERFSLILESASTNQTSMYLCASSSRTGGTNEKLFFGSGTQLSVL.

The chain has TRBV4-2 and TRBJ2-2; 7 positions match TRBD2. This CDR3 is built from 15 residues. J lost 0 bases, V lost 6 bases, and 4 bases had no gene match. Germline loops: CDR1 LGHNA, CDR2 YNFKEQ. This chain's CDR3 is CASRGAGANTGELFF. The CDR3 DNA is TGTGCCAGCAGAGGGGCGGGAGCGAACACCGGGGAGCTGTTTTTT.

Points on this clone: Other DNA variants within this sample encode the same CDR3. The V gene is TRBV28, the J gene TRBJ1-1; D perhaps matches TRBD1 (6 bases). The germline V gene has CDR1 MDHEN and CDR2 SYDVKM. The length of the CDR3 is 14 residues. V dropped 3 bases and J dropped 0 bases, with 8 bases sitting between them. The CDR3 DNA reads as TGTGCCAGCAGTTTCCAGGGGATGAACACTGAAGCTTTCTTT. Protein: CASSFQGMNTEAFF.

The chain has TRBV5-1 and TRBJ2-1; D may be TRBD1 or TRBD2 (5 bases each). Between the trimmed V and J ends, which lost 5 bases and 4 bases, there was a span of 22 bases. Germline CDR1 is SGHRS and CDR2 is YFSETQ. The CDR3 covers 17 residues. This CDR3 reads CASRYWFGASAYNEQFF. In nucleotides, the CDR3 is TGCGCCAGCAGATACTGGTTCGGGGCCTCGGCTTACAATGAGCAGTTCTTC.

The CDR3 protein is CASSENKYYNEQFF. In nucleotides, the CDR3 is TGTGCCAGCAGTGAGAATAAATACTACAATGAGCAGTTCTTC. This chain connects TRBV6-1 to TRBJ2-1; no firm D call. V lost 3 bases, J lost 3 bases, and 9 bases lay in between. Per the germline V gene, CDR1 is MNHNS and CDR2 is SASEGT. The CDR3 is 14 residues long.

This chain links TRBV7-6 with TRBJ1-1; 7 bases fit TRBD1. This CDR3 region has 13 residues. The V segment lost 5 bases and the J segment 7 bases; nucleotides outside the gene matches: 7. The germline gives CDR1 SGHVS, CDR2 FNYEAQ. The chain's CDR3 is CASSRDRDHEAFF. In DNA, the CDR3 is TGTGCCAGCAGCCGAGACAGGGACCATGAAGCTTTCTTT. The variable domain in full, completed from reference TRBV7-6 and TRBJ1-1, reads GAGVSQSPRYKVTKRGQDVALRCDPISGHVSLYWYRQALGQGPEFLTYFNYEAQQDKSGLPNDRFSAERPEGSISTLTIQRTEQRDSAMYRCASSRDRDHEAFFGQGTRLTVV.

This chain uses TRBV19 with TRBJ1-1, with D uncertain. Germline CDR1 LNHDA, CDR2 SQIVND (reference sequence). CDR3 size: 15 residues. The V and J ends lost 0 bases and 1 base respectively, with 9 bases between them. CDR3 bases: TGTGCCAGTAGTATAGAGGCAGTGACGAACACTGAAGCTTTCTTT. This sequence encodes CASSIEAVTNTEAFF.

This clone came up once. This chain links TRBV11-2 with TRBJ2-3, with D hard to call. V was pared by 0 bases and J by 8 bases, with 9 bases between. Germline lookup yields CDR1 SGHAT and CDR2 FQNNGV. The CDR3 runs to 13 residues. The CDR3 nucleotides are TGTGCCAGCAGCTTAGACCCTGATGTTACGCAGTATTTT. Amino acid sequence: CASSLDPDVTQYF. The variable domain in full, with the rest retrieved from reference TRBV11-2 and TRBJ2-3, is EAGVAQSPRYKIIEKRQSVAFWCNPISGHATLYWYQQILGQGPKLLIQFQNNGVVDDSQLPKDRFSAERLKGVDSTLKIQPAKLEDSAVYLCASSLDPDVTQYFGPGTRLTVL.

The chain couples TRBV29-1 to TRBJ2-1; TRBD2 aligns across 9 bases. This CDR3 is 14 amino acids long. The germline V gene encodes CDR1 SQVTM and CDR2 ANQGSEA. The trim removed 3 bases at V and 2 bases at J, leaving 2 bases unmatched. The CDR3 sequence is CSVETSGTYNEQFF. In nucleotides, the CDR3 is TGCAGCGTTGAGACTAGCGGCACCTACAATGAGCAGTTCTTC.

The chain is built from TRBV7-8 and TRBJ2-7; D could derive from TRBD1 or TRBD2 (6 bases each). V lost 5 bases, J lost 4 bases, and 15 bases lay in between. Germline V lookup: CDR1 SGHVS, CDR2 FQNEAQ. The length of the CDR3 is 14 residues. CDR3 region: CASSPTLGGYEQYF. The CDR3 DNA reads TGTGCCAGCAGCCCAACCCTAGGGGGGTACGAGCAGTACTTC.

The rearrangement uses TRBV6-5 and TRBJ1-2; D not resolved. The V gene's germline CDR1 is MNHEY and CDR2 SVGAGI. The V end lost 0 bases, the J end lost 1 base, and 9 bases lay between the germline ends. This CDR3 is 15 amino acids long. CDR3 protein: CASSYSAGFNYGYTF. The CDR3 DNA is TGTGCCAGCAGTTACTCGGCAGGATTTAACTATGGCTACACCTTC.

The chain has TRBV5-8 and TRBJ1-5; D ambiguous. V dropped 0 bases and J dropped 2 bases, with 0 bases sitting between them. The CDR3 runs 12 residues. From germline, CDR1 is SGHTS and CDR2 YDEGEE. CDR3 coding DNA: TGTGCCAGCAGCTTGGGCAATCAGCCCCAGCATTTT. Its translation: CASSLGNQPQHF. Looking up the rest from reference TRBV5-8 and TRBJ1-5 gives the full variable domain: EAGVTQSPTHLIKTRGQQATLRCSPISGHTSVYWYQQALGLGLQFLLWYDEGEERNRGNFPPRFSGRQFPNYSSELNVNALELEDSALYLCASSLGNQPQHFGDGTRLSIL.

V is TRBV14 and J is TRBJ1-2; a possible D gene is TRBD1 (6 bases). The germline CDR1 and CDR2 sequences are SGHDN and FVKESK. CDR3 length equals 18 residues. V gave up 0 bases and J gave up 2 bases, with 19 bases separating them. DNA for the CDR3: TGTGCCAGCAGCCAAGATGTTTCATCTGGGACAAGAAACTATGGCTACACCTTC. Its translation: CASSQDVSSGTRNYGYTF.